Described below is a single TCR beta chain sequence and its context. V was cut by 3 bases and J by 10 bases, with 11 bases left in between. The CDR3 is 11 residues long. Germline CDR1 SGHNT, CDR2 YYREEE (reference sequence). The sample comes from a study of blood T cell repertoires in COVID-19. Study-wide background: PBMCs, B-cell-depleted T cells, or T cells were the source of the cDNA or gDNA that made up the material.

Assay: immunoSEQ multiplex PCR; the TCRdb copy retains only in-frame clones and omits some. The sample includes some 150,000 clones, around 91% of them seen just once. Sequenced material: peripheral blood. The receptor's source is a woman aged 40 to 50 with acute or convalescent COVID-19. V and J are TRBV5-4 and TRBJ2-7; a weak D match, TRBD1 (5 bases). The CDR3 DNA follows: TGTGCCAGCAGCTATCAGGGCTTTCAGTACTTC. As protein: CASSYQGFQYF.